Each of the 23 T cell receptor beta chains below was sequenced from the same sample in a study of T cells in tuberculosis. The data were produced by immunoSEQ multiplex PCR, yet TCRdb's version contains in-frame clones alone and is incomplete. The sample lists more than 20,000 clones; over 75% were seen once. The specimen sequenced was PBMCs. The source is a donor between 10 and 35 years old with latent tuberculosis or without tuberculosis infection.

This rearrangement joins TRBV7-2 to TRBJ1-4; D call uncertain. Trimming shortened V by 1 base and J by 5 bases, and 11 bases separated the two germline ends. This CDR3 has 15 amino acids. Germline CDR1 SGHTA, CDR2 FQGNSA. The CDR3 reads CASSLEVRQNEKLFF. The CDR3 region has the DNA TGTGCCAGCAGCTTAGAAGTCAGGCAGAATGAAAAACTGTTTTTT.

This sequence joins TRBV7-3 and TRBJ2-6; unclear D gene. The CDR3 covers 12 residues. V was clipped by 4 bases and J by 13 bases, with 11 bases between them. CDR1 and CDR2 (germline): SGHTA, FQGTGA. The CDR3 sequence is CASSSALGVLTF. The CDR3 DNA follows: TGTGCCAGCAGCTCTGCCCTCGGGGTCCTGACTTTC.

The chain combines TRBV13 with TRBJ1-1, with a weak D call TRBD1 (5 bases). The V and J ends lost 5 bases and 5 bases respectively, with 18 bases between them. In germline, CDR1 is PRHDT, CDR2 FYEKMQ (reference sequence). The CDR3 sequence is 15 residues long. The CDR3 here is CASSPGRGEATEAFF. CDR3 nucleotides: TGTGCCAGCAGCCCCGGGAGGGGTGAAGCGACTGAAGCTTTCTTT.

DNA of the CDR3: TGTGCCTGGAGTATTTCCCAGGGTAGTACTGAAAAACTGTTTTTT. This encodes CAWSISQGSTEKLFF. The V and J genes are TRBV30 and TRBJ1-4, with D perhaps TRBD1 (5 bases). The ends were cut back, 2 bases at V and 7 bases at J, with 17 bases in the middle. The CDR3 extends over 15 amino acids. Germline-derived CDR1 and CDR2 are GTSNPN and SVGIG (reference sequence).

The rearrangement links TRBV30 to TRBJ2-2, with 8 bases lining up with TRBD1. V lost 3 bases to trimming and J lost 5 bases; unmatched junction nucleotides: 2. This CDR3 contains 13 residues. Germline V gene lookup returns CDR1 GTSNPN and CDR2 SVGIG (reference sequence). In DNA form, the CDR3 reads TGTGCCTGGAGCAACAGGGGGACCGGGGAGCTGTTTTTT. Its translation: CAWSNRGTGELFF.

This chain joins TRBV23-1 and TRBJ1-5; unclear D gene. TRBV23-1 is an open reading frame whose function is uncertain. Trimming removed 6 bases at V and 3 bases at J, with 15 bases between. There are 15 residues in the CDR3. The CDR3 nucleotides read TGCGCCAGCAGCCGTGCTACTGCCTACAATCAGCCCCAGCATTTT. As protein: CASSRATAYNQPQHF.

The V call is TRBV4-2, the J call TRBJ1-2, with 9 nucleotides matching TRBD1. Germline trimming cut 4 bases from V and 5 bases from J; bases unmatched to any gene: 8. CDR3 length equals 15 residues. Germline V CDR1 and CDR2: LGHNA, YNFKEQ. As DNA, the CDR3 is TGTGCCAGCAGCCCCCGCCTCGACAGGGGGTATGGCTACACCTTC. It specifies CASSPRLDRGYGYTF.

The rearrangement joins TRBV7-8 to TRBJ1-2; the D gene is possibly TRBD1 (6 bases). This CDR3 is 15 amino acids long. V lost 5 bases and J 4 bases, leaving 17 bases between the germline ends. Germline loops: CDR1 SGHVS, CDR2 FQNEAQ. The CDR3 sequence: CASSPTGRLTYGYTF. The CDR3, as DNA: TGTGCCAGCAGCCCCACAGGGAGACTCACCTATGGCTACACCTTC.

The chain couples TRBV4-1 to TRBJ2-1, with TRBD2 matching over 8 bases. This CDR3 is 15 amino acids long. Germline V gives CDR1 MGHRA, CDR2 YSYEKL. V lost 1 base and J lost 7; bases outside the gene matches: 6. Here the CDR3 reads CASSQVTGGKNEQFF. The CDR3 DNA sequence: TGCGCCAGCAGCCAAGTTACGGGGGGGAAGAATGAGCAGTTCTTC.

CDR3 nucleotide sequence: TGTGCCAGCAGTCACCGGGACAGGGCGCAAGAGCAGTACTTC. Translating it yields CASSHRDRAQEQYF. The rearrangement links TRBV6-5 to TRBJ2-7, with 9 nucleotides matching TRBD1. The CDR3 consists of 14 residues. CDR1 and CDR2 from the germline V gene are MNHEY and SVGAGI. V lost 5 bases, J lost 7 bases, and 9 bases stayed unmatched.

The gene calls are TRBV6-5 and TRBJ2-5; 7 bases agree with TRBD1. J lost 5 bases, V lost 6 bases, and 9 bases had no gene match. This CDR3 contains 14 residues. Per germline, CDR1 MNHEY and CDR2 SVGAGI. DNA for the CDR3: TGTGCCAGCAGAGAGGGGGCTGGTTGGGAGACCCAGTACTTC. Its protein is CASREGAGWETQYF.

This chain links TRBV19 with TRBJ1-1; D is undetermined. Germline CDR1 LNHDA, CDR2 SQIVND (reference sequence). V was pared by 5 bases and J by 4 bases, with 11 bases between. The CDR3 is made up of 13 amino acids. The CDR3 coding sequence is TGTGCCAGTAGTGCCGAGGTCATCACTGAAGCTTTCTTT. Translated, it gives CASSAEVITEAFF.

The chain employs TRBV13 and TRBJ1-1, with 11 bases aligning to TRBD1. The CDR3 is 15 amino acids. Trimming cost V 6 bases and J 10 bases; bases outside gene matches: 13. Germline assignment: CDR1 PRHDT and CDR2 FYEKMQ (reference sequence). The CDR3, as DNA: TGTGCCAGCAGTATCCCCGCCGGGACAGGGGGGGTAGCTTTCTTT. Amino acid sequence: CASSIPAGTGGVAFF.

This chain links TRBV5-1 with TRBJ2-1; D may be TRBD1 (7 bases). The CDR3 contains 14 residues. V was pared by 3 bases and J by 3 bases, with 10 bases between. The germline gives CDR1 SGHRS, CDR2 YFSETQ. The DNA for the CDR3 is TGCGCCAGCAGCTCGGGGGACAGCTACAATGAGCAGTTCTTC. Translated, it gives CASSSGDSYNEQFF.

The V and J genes are TRBV29-1 and TRBJ2-3, with 9 bases that match TRBD2. V was pared by 7 bases and J by 5 bases, with 7 bases of the junction left unmatched. The CDR3 extends over 13 amino acids. The germline V gene has CDR1 SQVTM and CDR2 ANQGSEA. Written as DNA, the CDR3 is TGCAGCGCTACCCTAGCGGGACGAGATACGCAGTATTTT. Protein sequence: CSATLAGRDTQYF.

This clone was counted only a few times. The chain joins TRBV15 to TRBJ1-6; possibly TRBD1 for D (5 bases). Germline V gene sequence: CDR1 LNHNV, CDR2 YYDKDF (reference sequence). The CDR3 extends over 16 amino acids. V lost 4 bases and J lost 1, with 11 bases in between. The CDR3 reads CATSIRRGSYNSPLHF. CDR3 in DNA: TGTGCCACCAGCATCAGGCGGGGGTCCTATAATTCACCCCTCCACTTT.

The chain carries TRBV5-1 and TRBJ1-1, with a weak D call TRBD1 (6 bases). The CDR3 has 14 residues. Germline assignment: CDR1 SGHRS and CDR2 YFSETQ. V gave up 4 bases and J gave up 0 bases, with 10 bases separating them. In DNA form, the CDR3 reads TGCGCCAGCAGCCCGGGGACATTGAACACTGAAGCTTTCTTT. Translating it yields CASSPGTLNTEAFF.

The chain joins TRBV19 to TRBJ2-2; TRBD1 aligns across 12 bases. The trim removed 0 bases at V and 6 bases at J, leaving 17 bases unmatched. Germline loops: CDR1 LNHDA, CDR2 SQIVND (reference sequence). This CDR3 has 21 residues. The CDR3 is CASSIDRPRRDRGRRSGELFF. In DNA, the CDR3 is TGTGCCAGTAGTATAGACCGCCCAAGACGGGACAGGGGGCGTCGGTCCGGGGAGCTGTTTTTT.

The chain is built from TRBV29-1 and TRBJ1-2; D unclear. The germline CDR1 and CDR2 sequences are SQVTM and ANQGSEA. Trimming pared 6 bases from V and 7 bases from J, leaving 15 bases between. The CDR3 is 12 residues long. The chain's CDR3 is CSVPSVGVGYTF. The CDR3 nucleotides are TGCAGCGTCCCTTCCGTCGGGGTTGGCTACACCTTC.

There are a few counts of this clone. The rearrangement uses TRBV6-4 and TRBJ2-3; 11 bases agree with TRBD2. This CDR3 has 14 residues. The germline V gene has CDR1 MRHNA and CDR2 SNTAGT. With 4 bases clipped from V and 4 bases from J, the junction kept 1 base outside the gene matches. CDR3 in DNA: TGTGCCAGCAGTGCTAGCGGGGGGCCAGATACGCAGTATTTT. It yields the protein CASSASGGPDTQYF.

This chain connects TRBV7-2 to TRBJ2-3, with TRBD2 as a possible D gene (6 bases). CDR1 and CDR2 from the germline V gene are SGHTA and FQGNSA. The V end lost 6 bases, the J end lost 3 bases, and 16 bases lay between the germline ends. The CDR3 loop spans 15 amino acids. The CDR3 nucleotides read TGTGCCAGCAGTTTGGGGACTCCTGGGACAGATACGCAGTATTTT. It specifies CASSLGTPGTDTQYF.

This sequence joins TRBV12-5 and TRBJ2-7; the match to TRBD2 covers 12 bases. This CDR3 has 19 residues. Germline V CDR1 and CDR2: LGHNT, FRNRAP. The V segment lost 1 base and the J segment 1 base; nucleotides outside the gene matches: 11. The CDR3 coding sequence is TGTGCTAGTGGTTTGGATTTGGTTCTAGCGGGGGGGCGGTCCTACGAGCAGTACTTC. This sequence encodes CASGLDLVLAGGRSYEQYF.

The chain uses TRBV30 and TRBJ1-6; TRBD1 matches 8 bases. Trimming at V came to 2 bases and at J to 14 bases, leaving 14 bases not matched to a gene. CDR1 GTSNPN and CDR2 SVGIG come from the germline V gene (reference sequence). This CDR3 comprises 15 residues. CDR3 DNA: TGTGCCTGGAGTATCCAACAGGGGGAACTCGGATCCCTCCACTTT. Amino acids: CAWSIQQGELGSLHF.